The entry that follows covers one T cell receptor (beta chain) sequence. Its antigen is currently unknown. The CDR3 contains 14 residues. CDR1 is SEHNR and CDR2 is FQNEAQ in the germline V gene (reference sequence). V lost 5 bases to trimming and J lost 0 bases; unmatched junction nucleotides: 2. Measured with immunoSEQ multiplex PCR; TCRdb has only the in-frame clones, and not every one. The sample carries roughly 120,000 clones, about 84% recorded once. The donors formed part of the roughly 120-subject validation cohort, distinct from the roughly 640-subject first cohort. The sample is drawn from a study of cytomegalovirus exposure and HLA in healthy donors. About the study: The platform used for the approximately 120 validation repertoires matched that of the approximately 670 first-cohort repertoires, a later analysis reported. Overall study results and limits: Specific recognition of CMV antigens was confirmed in vitro for a few chains (all CMV-associated).

The V call is TRBV7-9, the J call TRBJ2-7, with 9 nucleotides matching TRBD2. The receptor was derived from a man between 18 and 29 years old in good health and CMV-seronegative. Specimen: PBMCs. This CDR3 is CASSVSGSSYEQYF. CDR3 bases: TGTGCCAGCAGCGTTAGCGGGAGCTCCTACGAGCAGTACTTC.